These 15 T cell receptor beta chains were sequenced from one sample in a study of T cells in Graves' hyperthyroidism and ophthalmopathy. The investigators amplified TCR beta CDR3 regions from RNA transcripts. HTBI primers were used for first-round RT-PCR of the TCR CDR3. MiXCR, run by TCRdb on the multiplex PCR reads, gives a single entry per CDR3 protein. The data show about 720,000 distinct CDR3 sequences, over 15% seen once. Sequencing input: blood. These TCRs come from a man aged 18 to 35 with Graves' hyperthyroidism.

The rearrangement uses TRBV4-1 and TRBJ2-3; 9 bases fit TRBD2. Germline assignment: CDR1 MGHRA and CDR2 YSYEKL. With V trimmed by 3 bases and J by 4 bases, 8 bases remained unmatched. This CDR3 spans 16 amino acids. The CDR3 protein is CASSHGLAFFPDTQYF. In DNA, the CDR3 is TGCGCCAGCAGCCACGGACTAGCGTTCTTCCCAGATACGCAGTATTTT.

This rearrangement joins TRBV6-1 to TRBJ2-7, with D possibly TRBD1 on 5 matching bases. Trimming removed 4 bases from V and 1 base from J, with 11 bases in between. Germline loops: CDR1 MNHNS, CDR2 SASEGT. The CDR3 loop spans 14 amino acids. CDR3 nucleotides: TGTGCCAGCAGTGCTCTCACAGGTTCCTACGAGCAGTACTTC. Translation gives CASSALTGSYEQYF.

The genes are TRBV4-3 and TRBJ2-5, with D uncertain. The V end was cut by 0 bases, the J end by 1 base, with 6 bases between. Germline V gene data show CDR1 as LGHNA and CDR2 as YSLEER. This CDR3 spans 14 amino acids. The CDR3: CASSQDTRQETQYF. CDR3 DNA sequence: TGCGCCAGCAGCCAAGACACTCGCCAAGAGACCCAGTACTTC.

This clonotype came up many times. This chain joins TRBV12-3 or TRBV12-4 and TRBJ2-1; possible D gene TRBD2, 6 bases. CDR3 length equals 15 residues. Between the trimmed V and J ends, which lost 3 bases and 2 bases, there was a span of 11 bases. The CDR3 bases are TGTGCCAGCAGTTTTGCCGGGAGAACCTACAATGAGCAGTTCTTC. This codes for CASSFAGRTYNEQFF.

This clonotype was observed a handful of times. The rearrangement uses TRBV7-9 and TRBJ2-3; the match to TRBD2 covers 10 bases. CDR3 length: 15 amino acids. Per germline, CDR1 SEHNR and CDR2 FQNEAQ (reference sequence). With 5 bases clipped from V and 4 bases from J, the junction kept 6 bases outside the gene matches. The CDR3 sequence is CASSRLAGVSDTQYF. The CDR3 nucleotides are TGTGCCAGCAGCCGGCTAGCGGGAGTATCAGATACGCAGTATTTT.

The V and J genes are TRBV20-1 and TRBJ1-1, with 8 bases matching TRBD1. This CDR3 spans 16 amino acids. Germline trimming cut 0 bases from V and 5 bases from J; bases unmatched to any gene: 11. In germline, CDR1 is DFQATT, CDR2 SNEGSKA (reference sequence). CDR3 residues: CSARDYDRGDWTEAFF. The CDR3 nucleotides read TGCAGTGCTAGAGATTATGACAGGGGTGACTGGACTGAAGCTTTCTTT.

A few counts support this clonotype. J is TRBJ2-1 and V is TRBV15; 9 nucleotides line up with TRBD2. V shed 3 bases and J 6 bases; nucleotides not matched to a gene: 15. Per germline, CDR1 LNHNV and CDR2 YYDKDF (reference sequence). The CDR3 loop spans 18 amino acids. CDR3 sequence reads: CATSSPGATSGFFNEQFF. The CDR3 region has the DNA TGTGCCACCAGCAGCCCTGGGGCTACTAGCGGGTTCTTCAATGAGCAGTTCTTC.

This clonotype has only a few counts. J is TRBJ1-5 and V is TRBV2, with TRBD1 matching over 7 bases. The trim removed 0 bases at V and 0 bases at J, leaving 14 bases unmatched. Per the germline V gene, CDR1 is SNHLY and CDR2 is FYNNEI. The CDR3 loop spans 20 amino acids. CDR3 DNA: TGTGCCAGCAGTGAAGCCGGCGGGACAGCATTTTATTATAGCAATCAGCCCCAGCATTTT. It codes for CASSEAGGTAFYYSNQPQHF.

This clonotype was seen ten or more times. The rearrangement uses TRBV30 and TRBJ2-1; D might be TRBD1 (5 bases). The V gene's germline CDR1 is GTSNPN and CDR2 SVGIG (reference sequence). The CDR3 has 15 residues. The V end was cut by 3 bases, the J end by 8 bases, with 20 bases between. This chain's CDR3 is CAWSRQGSRFDEQFF. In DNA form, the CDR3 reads TGTGCCTGGAGCCGCCAGGGTTCTAGATTCGATGAGCAGTTCTTC.

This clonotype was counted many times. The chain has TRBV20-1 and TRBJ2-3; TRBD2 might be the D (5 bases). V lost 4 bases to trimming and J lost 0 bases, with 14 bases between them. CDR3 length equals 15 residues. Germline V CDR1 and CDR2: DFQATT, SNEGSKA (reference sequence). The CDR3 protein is CSANGGSGSTDTQYF. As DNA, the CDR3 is TGCAGTGCTAATGGTGGGAGTGGGAGCACAGATACGCAGTATTTT.

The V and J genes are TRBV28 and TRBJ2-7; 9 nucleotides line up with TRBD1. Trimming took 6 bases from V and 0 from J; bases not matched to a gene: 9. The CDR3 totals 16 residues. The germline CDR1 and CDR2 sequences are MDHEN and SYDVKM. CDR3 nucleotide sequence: TGTGCCAGCAGCTCCCACTGGGACAGGGCCTCCTACGAGCAGTACTTC. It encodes CASSSHWDRASYEQYF.

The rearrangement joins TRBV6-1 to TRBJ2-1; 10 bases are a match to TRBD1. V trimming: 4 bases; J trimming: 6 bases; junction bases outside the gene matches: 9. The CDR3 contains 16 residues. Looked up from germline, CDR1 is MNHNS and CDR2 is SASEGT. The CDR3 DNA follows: TGTGCCAGCAGTGTATCGCCCGGGACAGGGGTCAATGAGCAGTTCTTC. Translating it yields CASSVSPGTGVNEQFF.

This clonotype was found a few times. The CDR3: CASSLGPGLDQETQYF. Written as DNA, the CDR3 is TGTGCCAGCAGCTTGGGACCGGGTTTGGATCAAGAGACCCAGTACTTC. The chain joins TRBV7-3 to TRBJ2-5; the D gene could be TRBD1 or TRBD2 (5 bases each). V lost 3 bases and J lost 2, with 16 bases in between. The CDR3 sequence is 16 residues long. Germline values: CDR1 SGHTA, CDR2 FQGTGA. Full variable domain (rest looked up from reference TRBV7-3 and TRBJ2-5): GAGVSQTPSNKVTEKGKYVELRCDPISGHTALYWYRQSLGQGPEFLIYFQGTGAADDSGLPNDRFFAVRPEGSVSTLKIQRTERGDSAVYLCASSLGPGLDQETQYFGPGTRLLVL.

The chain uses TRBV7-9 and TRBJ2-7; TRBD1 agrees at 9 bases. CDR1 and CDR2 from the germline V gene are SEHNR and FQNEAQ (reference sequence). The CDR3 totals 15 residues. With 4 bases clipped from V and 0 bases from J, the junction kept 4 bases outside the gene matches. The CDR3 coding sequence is TGTGCCAGCAGCTCCCTGGGACAGGGCTCCTACGAGCAGTACTTC. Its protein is CASSSLGQGSYEQYF.

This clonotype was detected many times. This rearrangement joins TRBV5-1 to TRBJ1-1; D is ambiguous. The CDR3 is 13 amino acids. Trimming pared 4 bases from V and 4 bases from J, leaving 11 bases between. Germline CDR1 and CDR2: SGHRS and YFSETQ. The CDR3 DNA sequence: TGCGCCAGCAGCCCCGTTGGAGGCACTGAAGCTTTCTTT. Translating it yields CASSPVGGTEAFF.